This T cell receptor (beta chain) was observed in a study of monozygotic twins with inflammatory bowel disease. From 3,500 to 4,500 ng of total RNA, each TCR library was prepared. TCRdb reprocessed the 5' RACE reads and reports one entry per CDR3 protein, with no DNA. The sample includes around 450,000 distinct CDR3 sequences. The CDR3 contains 13 residues. Germline CDR1 LGHDT, CDR2 YNNKEL (reference sequence). V is TRBV3-1 and J is TRBJ1-5. The sequenced material came from blood. This TCR was sampled from a human donor with ulcerative colitis or Crohn's disease, or a healthy co-twin of an affected twin (not recorded which). This chain's CDR3 is CASSQERNQPQHF. The full variable domain, its missing parts supplied by reference TRBV3-1 and TRBJ1-5, is DTAVSQTPKYLVTQMGNDKSIKCEQNLGHDTMYWYKQDSKKFLKIMFSYNNKELIINETVPNRFSPKSPDKAHLNLHINSLELGDSAVYFCASSQERNQPQHFGDGTRLSIL.